These T cell receptor beta chains were read from a single sample in a study of T-cell reconstitution after alpha-beta-depleted transplantation in children. Each CDR3 protein gets one entry after TCRdb re-called the PCR reads with MiXCR. The data hold 170,000 or so distinct CDR3 sequences, with less than 8% observed a single time. Specimen: PBMCs from the stem cell graft donor, collected from the stem cell graft. The receptor source for this set is a human donor who donated a stem cell graft to a child with Wiskott-Aldrich syndrome. Both conserved end residues are part of each CDR3.

V: TRBV11-2
length: 13
J: TRBJ1-6
CDR3: CASSSGVGTPLHF

V: TRBV5-6
length: 14
J: TRBJ1-2
CDR3: CASSLAGRAHGYTF

V: TRBV11-2
length: 15
J: TRBJ2-2
CDR3: CASSRNGGNTGELFF

V: TRBV29-1
length: 11
J: TRBJ1-1
CDR3: CSAVQNTEAFF

V: TRBV11-2
length: 13
J: TRBJ2-1
CDR3: CASSSTVYNEQFF

V: TRBV12-3/TRBV12-4
length: 17
J: TRBJ1-6
CDR3: CASRQEGQGARVSPLHF

V: TRBV24-1
length: 13
J: TRBJ2-3
CDR3: CATSDANTDTQYF

V: TRBV5-6
length: 13
J: TRBJ2-7
CDR3: CASSFIQGYEQYF

V: TRBV20-1
length: 11
J: TRBJ1-1
CDR3: CSHLRGTEAFF

V: TRBV2
length: 13
J: TRBJ1-6
CDR3: CASSDDRDSPLHF

V: TRBV21-1
length: 15
J: TRBJ1-6
CDR3: CASTPSDRKLSPLHF

V: TRBV13
length: 17
J: TRBJ2-7
CDR3: CASSIPGQGFLKGEQYF

V: TRBV20-1
length: 16
J: TRBJ2-1
CDR3: CCARVPLDRVYNEQFF

V: TRBV12-3/TRBV12-4
length: 14
J: TRBJ2-3
CDR3: CASSHQFGTDTQYF

V: TRBV12-3/TRBV12-4
length: 17
J: TRBJ1-5
CDR3: CASSLKGTERSNQPQHF

V: TRBV7-9
length: 13
J: TRBJ1-2
CDR3: CASSETGSYGYTF

V: TRBV7-2
length: 14
J: TRBJ2-7
CDR3: CASSSDRQGHEQYF

V: TRBV2
length: 12
J: TRBJ1-2
CDR3: CASGFGSYGYTF

V: TRBV7-2
length: 13
J: TRBJ2-1
CDR3: CASSLVQLNEQFF

V: TRBV15
length: 13
J: TRBJ1-5
CDR3: CATSRDWIQPQHF

V: TRBV5-1
length: 17
J: TRBJ2-5
CDR3: CASSLGSVDFPGETQYF

V: TRBV27
length: 17
J: TRBJ2-7
CDR3: CATKVHHTGGDIYEQYF

V: TRBV5-1
length: 17
J: TRBJ2-6
CDR3: CASSLELSGSGANVLTF